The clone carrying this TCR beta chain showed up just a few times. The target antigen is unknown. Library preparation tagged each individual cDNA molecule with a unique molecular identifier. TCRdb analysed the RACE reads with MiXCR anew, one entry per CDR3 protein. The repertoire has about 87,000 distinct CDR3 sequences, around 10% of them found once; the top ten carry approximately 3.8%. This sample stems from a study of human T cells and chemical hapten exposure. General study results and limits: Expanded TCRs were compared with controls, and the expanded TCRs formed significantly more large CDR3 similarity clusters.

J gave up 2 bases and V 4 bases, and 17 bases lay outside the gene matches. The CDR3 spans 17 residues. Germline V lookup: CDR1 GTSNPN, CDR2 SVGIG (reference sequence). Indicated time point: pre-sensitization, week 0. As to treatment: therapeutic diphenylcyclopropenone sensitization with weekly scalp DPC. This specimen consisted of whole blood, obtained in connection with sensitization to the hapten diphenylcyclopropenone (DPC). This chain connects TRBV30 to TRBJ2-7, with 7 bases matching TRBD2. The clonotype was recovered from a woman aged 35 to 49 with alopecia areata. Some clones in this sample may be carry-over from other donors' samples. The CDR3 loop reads CAWTPPPRLAITYEQYF. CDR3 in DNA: TGTGCCTGGACCCCTCCGCCCCGACTAGCCATAACCTACGAGCAGTACTTC.